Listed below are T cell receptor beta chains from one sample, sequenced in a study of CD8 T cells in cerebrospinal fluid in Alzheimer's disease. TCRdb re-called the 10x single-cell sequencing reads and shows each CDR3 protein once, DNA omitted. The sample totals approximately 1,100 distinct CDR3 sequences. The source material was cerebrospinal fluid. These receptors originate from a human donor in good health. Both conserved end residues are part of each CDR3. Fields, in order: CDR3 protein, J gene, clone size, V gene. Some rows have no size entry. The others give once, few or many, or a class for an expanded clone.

CASSLVGLNTEAFF	TRBJ1-1	medium-sized	TRBV13
CSARDQGAQGTEAFF	TRBJ1-1	medium-sized	TRBV20-1
CASREGTGNQPQHF	TRBJ1-5	large	TRBV12-3/TRBV12-4
CASSEGQVSRDKNIQYF	TRBJ2-4	NA	TRBV6-1
CASSWGPPGEQFF	TRBJ2-1	large	TRBV5-1
CASSQDGGLDEQYF	TRBJ2-7	medium-sized	TRBV4-2
CSVEEAGDTQYF	TRBJ2-3	medium-sized	TRBV29-1
CASKGLVGTSYNEQFF	TRBJ2-1	medium-sized	TRBV19
CASSAASFAGYTF	TRBJ1-2	medium-sized	TRBV19
CASRPLLVGTKIYGYTF	TRBJ1-2	NA	TRBV28
CASSIGTGNQETQYF	TRBJ2-5	NA	TRBV19
CASRPTSGGGETQYF	TRBJ2-5	medium-sized	TRBV6-1
CASSSADEQYF	TRBJ2-7	large	TRBV6-2/TRBV6-3
CASSSIQGSRTEAFF	TRBJ1-1	medium-sized	TRBV5-6
CASSQLSLDRAYEQYF	TRBJ2-7	medium-sized	TRBV6-6
CASNRGTTYEQYF	TRBJ2-7	medium-sized	TRBV2
CSARDIGVGENYGYTF	TRBJ1-2	medium-sized	TRBV20-1
CSASLDSNYNEQFF	TRBJ2-1	medium-sized	TRBV20-1
CASSIRRDLAEAFF	TRBJ1-1	NA	TRBV19
CASSEWTGGGYEQYF	TRBJ2-7	medium-sized	TRBV25-1
CAISESKKGSSSYEQYF	TRBJ2-7	large	TRBV10-3
CASSTGRNNEQFF	TRBJ2-1	NA	TRBV27
CASSLDIGELFF	TRBJ2-2	large	TRBV11-2
CASSLSTGVNTEAFF	TRBJ1-1	medium-sized	TRBV27
CASSQTGGNTEAFF	TRBJ1-1	medium-sized	TRBV5-1
CASRFYSSDTIYF	TRBJ1-3	medium-sized	TRBV12-3/TRBV12-4
CATSDLAGEQYF	TRBJ2-7	large	TRBV24-1
CAISELTGHEQFF	TRBJ2-1	NA	TRBV10-3
CATRPWGTGTDTEAFF	TRBJ1-1	medium-sized	TRBV15
CASSYQGYGSYEQYF	TRBJ2-7	large	TRBV5-5
CASSQDPVGKETQYF	TRBJ2-5	large	TRBV14
CASSLKKSGGITDTQYF	TRBJ2-3	large	TRBV5-1
CASSFPPGQGGSPLHF	TRBJ1-6	medium-sized	TRBV27
CASSPPTGNREKLFF	TRBJ1-4	medium-sized	TRBV18
CSAKVGLGLETQYF	TRBJ2-5	medium-sized	TRBV20-1
CATSGGGSDTQYF	TRBJ2-3	medium-sized	TRBV24-1
CASSGDRRLREQYF	TRBJ2-7	medium-sized	TRBV7-9
CASSFGGHLNTGELFF	TRBJ2-2	large	TRBV28
CASSFTPNTEAFF	TRBJ1-1	medium-sized	TRBV11-2
CASSEPGPPYEQYF	TRBJ2-7	medium-sized	TRBV6-1